A selection of T cell receptor beta chains follows, all from one sample in a study of CD8 T cells in ankylosing spondylitis. In TCRdb, the 5' RACE reads were re-called with MiXCR into one record per CDR3 protein. This sample carries under 950,000 distinct CDR3 sequences, roughly 20% of them seen once, and the ten largest clones take under 20%. The sequencing sample was made of blood, either unsorted or a sorted T cell fraction (not recorded which). These receptor sequences come from a male donor with ankylosing spondylitis. Both conserved end residues are part of each CDR3. The order of the fields is V gene, J gene, D gene, clone size, CDR3 DNA, CDR3 protein. A D gene is named only where the DNA matches it firmly. A clone size is listed for some rows: how often the clone was seen (once, few, many), or a class if it is expanded.

TRBV5-1,TRBJ2-1,.,few,TGCGCCAGCAGCTTGGTCGGCAGGGCCGAAAATGAGCAGTTCTTC,CASSLVGRAENEQFF
TRBV2,TRBJ2-3,.,.,TGTGCCAGCAGTGATCGGGGCTCCGGTACGCAGTATTTT,CASSDRGSGTQYF
TRBV28,TRBJ1-5,TRBD1,.,TGTGCCAGCAGTCTGCAGGACAGGTCTCCCCAGCATTTT,CASSLQDRSPQHF
TRBV7-8,TRBJ2-3,.,many,TGTGCCAGCAGCTTTGCGGCTAGCACAGATACGCAGTATTTT,CASSFAASTDTQYF
TRBV20-1,TRBJ1-5,.,.,TGCAGTGCTAGACGGGACAACAATCAGCCCCAGCATTTT,CSARRDNNQPQHF
TRBV2,TRBJ1-1,.,few,TGTGCCAGCAGTGAACATAGAGACACTGAAGCTTTCTTT,CASSEHRDTEAFF
TRBV12-3/TRBV12-4,TRBJ1-5,.,few,TGTGCCAGCAGTTCCGTGGGGGGGAGTGAGCCCCAGCATTTT,CASSSVGGSEPQHF
TRBV5-6,TRBJ2-2,.,.,TGTGCCAGCCACAGGGTCCCCGGGGAGCTGTTTTTT,CASHRVPGELFF
TRBV5-1,TRBJ1-1,.,few,TGCGCCAGCAGCATATCGGGGCGGCAGAGTGAAGCTTTCTTT,CASSISGRQSEAFF
TRBV12-3/TRBV12-4,TRBJ1-5,.,few,TGTGCCAGCTCCCCGGACAGTCAGCCCCAGCATTTT,CASSPDSQPQHF
TRBV3-1,TRBJ2-3,.,.,TGTGCCAGCAGCCAAGGGAGTCTTTACACAGATACGCAGTATTTT,CASSQGSLYTDTQYF
TRBV11-2,TRBJ1-6,.,few,TGTGCCAGCACCCTTCTGGGGGCGTTTAAAGGGAGCTCCTATAATTCACCCCTCCACTTT,CASTLLGAFKGSSYNSPLHF
TRBV5-1,TRBJ2-1,TRBD2,.,TGCGCCAGCAGCCCCGGACTAGCGGGGCCCCCCAATGAGCAGTTCTTC,CASSPGLAGPPNEQFF
TRBV15,TRBJ2-7,TRBD1,many,TGTGCCACGACCGGGACAGGCAGGGAGCAGTACTTC,CATTGTGREQYF
TRBV6-5,TRBJ1-1,.,few,TGTGCCAGCAGTTACCTTGGAACGGGAAAGATGATCACTGAAGCTTTCTTT,CASSYLGTGKMITEAFF
TRBV5-1,TRBJ1-1,TRBD1,.,TGCGCCAGCAGCCCTTACTCAGGGGGGCGGACTGAAGCTTTCTTT,CASSPYSGGRTEAFF
TRBV10-3,TRBJ2-7,TRBD2,few,TGTGCCACCAAAGCGGGAGGTCCATACGAGCAGTACTTC,CATKAGGPYEQYF
TRBV28,TRBJ2-5,TRBD2,few,TGTGCCAGCAGTTTCGCTAGCGGGAGAGGGACCCAGTACTTC,CASSFASGRGTQYF
TRBV3-1,TRBJ1-2,.,.,TGTGCCAGCAGCCAAGACTATAACTATGGCTACACCTTC,CASSQDYNYGYTF
TRBV5-6,TRBJ1-2,TRBD1,.,TGTGCCAGCAGCTGGACAGGGGAGAGTGGCTACACCTTC,CASSWTGESGYTF
TRBV20-1,TRBJ2-5,TRBD1,few,TGCAGTGCTCGAACCTGGGACAGATCAGAGACCCAGTACTTC,CSARTWDRSETQYF
TRBV9,TRBJ1-1,TRBD1,.,TGTGCCAGCAGCCCATCCGGACAGGGCAACACTGAAGCTTTCTTT,CASSPSGQGNTEAFF
TRBV4-1,TRBJ2-3,.,few,TGCGCCAGCAGCCAAGACAATGTTCTGGGAGGAGTTAGCACAGATACGCAGTATTTT,CASSQDNVLGGVSTDTQYF
TRBV5-8,TRBJ2-7,.,few,TGTGCCAGCAGCTTGGGTGGTACGGGCGCGGGCGAGCAGTACTTC,CASSLGGTGAGEQYF
TRBV9,TRBJ2-1,TRBD2,few,TGTGCCAGCACCCAGGGACTAGCGGGATACAATGAGCAGTTCTTC,CASTQGLAGYNEQFF
TRBV28,TRBJ1-6,.,few,TGTGCCAGCAGTTTAACGACTGGCAGTGATTCACCCCTCCACTTT,CASSLTTGSDSPLHF
TRBV11-2,TRBJ2-1,TRBD1,.,TGTGCCAGCAGACTGGACAGGGGGTCCTTGTTGATAAACAATGAGCAGTTCTTC,CASRLDRGSLLINNEQFF
TRBV20-1,TRBJ1-4,.,.,TGCAGTGCTACCCACAGGACACAAGGTGAAAAACTGTTTTTT,CSATHRTQGEKLFF
TRBV7-9,TRBJ2-7,.,few,TGTGCCAGCAGTCGAGGGGGAGACTACGAGCAGTACTTC,CASSRGGDYEQYF
TRBV7-9,TRBJ2-3,.,few,TGTGCCAGCAGCTTAGCTGGAAGCCTCGGGCCAGATACGCAGTATTTT,CASSLAGSLGPDTQYF
TRBV12-3/TRBV12-4,TRBJ1-4,.,few,TGTGCCAGCAGTTTAAAATTCGGGTACAGGACAGCTAATGAAAAACTGTTTTTT,CASSLKFGYRTANEKLFF
TRBV20-1,TRBJ2-1,.,.,TGCAGTGCAATCGGGGGCGGGCCCCCACAAGAGCAGTTCTTC,CSAIGGGPPQEQFF
TRBV29-1,TRBJ2-1,.,.,TGCAGCGCTCCGAGGGGGGGGGCCGTCGATGAGCAGTTCTTC,CSAPRGGAVDEQFF
TRBV5-1,TRBJ2-3,.,many,TGCGCCAGCAGCTCGGGCGGGACAGTTCAATATTTT,CASSSGGTVQYF
TRBV3-1,TRBJ2-5,.,.,TGTGCCAGCAGCCACGGGACTGCTCTCCAAGAGACCCAGTACTTC,CASSHGTALQETQYF
TRBV29-1,TRBJ1-1,.,few,TGCAGCGTTGAAGAATTCGAAGCTTTCTTT,CSVEEFEAFF
TRBV12-3/TRBV12-4,TRBJ1-1,.,many,TGTGCCAGCAGTCTCAGGGATTCGAACACTGAAGCTTTCTTT,CASSLRDSNTEAFF
TRBV12-3/TRBV12-4,TRBJ1-6,.,many,TGTGCCAGCAGTCCCGAGGGGGATTCACCCCTCCACTTT,CASSPEGDSPLHF
TRBV6-1,TRBJ2-7,.,few,TGTGCCAGCAGGCCAGGACTCTTCTCCTACGAGCAGTACTTC,CASRPGLFSYEQYF
TRBV7-2,TRBJ2-1,TRBD2,once,TGTGCCAGCAGCTTATGGGGGGAGGGGACGGAGCAGTTCTTC,CASSLWGEGTEQFF
TRBV20-1,TRBJ2-7,.,.,TGCAGTGCTAGGGAGGCAGGGAGCTACGAGCAGTACTTC,CSAREAGSYEQYF
TRBV10-3,TRBJ2-3,TRBD2,.,TGTGCCATCAGTGCGGGGGGTCCAGATACGCAGTATTTT,CAISAGGPDTQYF
TRBV12-3/TRBV12-4,TRBJ2-2,TRBD2,.,TGTGCCAGCAGTTTACTGGGGGGGGGCACCGGGGAGCTGTTTTTT,CASSLLGGGTGELFF
TRBV29-1,TRBJ2-5,.,.,TGCAGCGTTGAAGGAGGGGGTCAGACCCAGTACTTC,CSVEGGGQTQYF
TRBV20-1,TRBJ2-5,TRBD2,few,TGCAGTGCTAGAGATCCCCTAGCGGGGGATGAGACCCAGTACTTC,CSARDPLAGDETQYF